This TCR beta chain was sequenced in a study of T cell changes during pregnancy in multiple sclerosis (dated by TCRdb to the late 2010s). For context, the study as a whole: The study examined how the T cell repertoire changed over the course of pregnancy in women with multiple sclerosis.

To note about this clone: The specificity of this receptor is unknown. No base quality information exists; no much larger clone differs at one position.

Receptor libraries were prepared by the immunoSEQ multiplex PCR assay. Sourced from immuneACCESS, this table was stored by TCRdb with only in-frame sequences that have V and J called. A share of the clones is absent; for the studies checked, an unresolved V gene accounts for under half, and the remainder has no known explanation. In this sample the table shows around 23,000 clones, 90% of which occur a single time. Together, the top ten hold under 9.5% of the sample. The sequence was obtained from a female donor in good health, enrolled as a control in a pregnancy study. The source material was CD8+ T cells from peripheral blood mononuclear cells, sampled in the third trimester of pregnancy.

The CDR3 reads CAWSVASNQPQHF. The nucleotides read TGTGCCTGGAGTGTAGCCAGCAATCAGCCCCAGCATTTT. The chain couples TRBV30 to TRBJ1-5, with no confident D gene call. At the junction V is shortened by 0 bases and J by 1 base, with 4 bases in between. The CDR3 numbers 13 residues from cysteine through phenylalanine. Solely the CDR3 DNA is kept, with 39 bases framed from the first base. Via the germline V gene (reference sequence), CDR1 is GTSNPN and CDR2 SVGIG.